The entry below gives a single T cell receptor beta chain sequence along with its context. The CDR3 has 15 amino acids. Germline V lookup: CDR1 LNHDA, CDR2 SQIVND (reference sequence). The sample originates from a study of Graves' ophthalmopathy and Graves' hyperthyroidism. RNA transcripts were the template, and TCR beta CDR3 regions were amplified from them. RT-PCR with HTBI primers came first, then second-round multiplex PCR. TCRdb recomputed calls from the multiplex PCR reads with MiXCR, one row per CDR3 protein. Here the sample spans around 520,000 distinct CDR3 sequences, about 35% being singletons. The authors enrolled newly diagnosed hyperthyroidism patients aged 18 to 65 with under 2 months' duration. The diagnostic workup employed clinical symptoms, serum thyroxine, TRAb, thyroid ultrasound and orbital computed tomography.

V usage is TRBV19 and J usage is TRBJ2-7, with TRBD2 identical over 7 bases. Matching the DNA end better, TRBJ2-1 makes the J call doubtful. Sample: peripheral blood or thyroid tissue (not recorded which). The source is an adult man with Graves' hyperthyroidism. CDR3 region: CASSSMWEGVYEQFF. CDR3 nucleotide sequence: TGTGCCAGTAGTTCGATGTGGGAGGGCGTCTATGAGCAGTTCTTC.